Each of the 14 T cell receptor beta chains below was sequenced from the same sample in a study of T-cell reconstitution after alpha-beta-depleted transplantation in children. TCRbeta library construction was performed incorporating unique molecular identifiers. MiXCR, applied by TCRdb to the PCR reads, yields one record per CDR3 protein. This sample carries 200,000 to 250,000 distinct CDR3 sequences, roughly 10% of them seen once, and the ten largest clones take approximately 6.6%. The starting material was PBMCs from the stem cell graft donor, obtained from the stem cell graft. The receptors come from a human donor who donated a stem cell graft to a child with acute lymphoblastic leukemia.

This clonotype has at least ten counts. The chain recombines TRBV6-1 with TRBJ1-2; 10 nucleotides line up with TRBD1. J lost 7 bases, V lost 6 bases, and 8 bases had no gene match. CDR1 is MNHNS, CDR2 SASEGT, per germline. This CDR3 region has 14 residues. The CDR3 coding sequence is TGTGCCAGCAGCGGGGGACAGGGGATCGGTGGCTACACCTTC. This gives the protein CASSGGQGIGGYTF.

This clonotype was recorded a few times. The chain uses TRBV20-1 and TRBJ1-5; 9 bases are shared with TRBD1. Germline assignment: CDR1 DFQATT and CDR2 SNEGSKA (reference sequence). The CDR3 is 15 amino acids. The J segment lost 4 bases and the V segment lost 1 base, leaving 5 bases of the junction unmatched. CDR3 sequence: CSARVGQGPNQPQHF. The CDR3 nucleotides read TGCAGTGCTAGAGTGGGACAGGGACCTAATCAGCCCCAGCATTTT.

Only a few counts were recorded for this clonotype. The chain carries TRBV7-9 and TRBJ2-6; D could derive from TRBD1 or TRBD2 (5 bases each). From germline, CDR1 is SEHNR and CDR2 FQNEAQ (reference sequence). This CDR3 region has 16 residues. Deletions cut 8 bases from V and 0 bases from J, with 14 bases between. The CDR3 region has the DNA TGTGCCAGCCGCCGCATGAGGGGCTCTGGGGCCAACGTCCTGACTTTC. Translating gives CASRRMRGSGANVLTF.

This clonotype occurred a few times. CDR3 bases: TGTGCCAGCAGCTTATCTCGGGGTAGCGGGGCGTACGAGCAGTACTTC. The encoded protein is CASSLSRGSGAYEQYF. The chain carries TRBV7-8 and TRBJ2-7; 8 bases map to TRBD2. The CDR3 has 16 amino acids. Germline lookup yields CDR1 SGHVS and CDR2 FQNEAQ. With V trimmed by 2 bases and J by 4 bases, 10 bases remained unmatched.

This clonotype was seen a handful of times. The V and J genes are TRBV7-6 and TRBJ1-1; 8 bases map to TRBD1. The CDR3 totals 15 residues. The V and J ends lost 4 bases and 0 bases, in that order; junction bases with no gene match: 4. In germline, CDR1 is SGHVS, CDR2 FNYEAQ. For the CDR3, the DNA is TGTGCCAGCAGCTCTCGACAGGGGATGAACACTGAAGCTTTCTTT. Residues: CASSSRQGMNTEAFF.

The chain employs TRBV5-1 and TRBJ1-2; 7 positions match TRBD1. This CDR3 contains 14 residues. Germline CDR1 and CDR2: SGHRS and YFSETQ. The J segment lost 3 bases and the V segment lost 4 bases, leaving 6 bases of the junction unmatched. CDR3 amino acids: CASSIEGTDYGYTF. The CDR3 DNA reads TGCGCCAGCAGCATAGAAGGGACAGACTATGGCTACACCTTC.

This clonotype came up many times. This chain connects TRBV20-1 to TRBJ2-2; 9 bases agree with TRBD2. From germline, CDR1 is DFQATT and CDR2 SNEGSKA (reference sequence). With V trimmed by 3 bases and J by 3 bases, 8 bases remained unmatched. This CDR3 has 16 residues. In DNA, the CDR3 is TGCAGTGCTAGCCGCCCTAGCGGGATTCACACCGGGGAGCTGTTTTTT. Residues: CSASRPSGIHTGELFF.

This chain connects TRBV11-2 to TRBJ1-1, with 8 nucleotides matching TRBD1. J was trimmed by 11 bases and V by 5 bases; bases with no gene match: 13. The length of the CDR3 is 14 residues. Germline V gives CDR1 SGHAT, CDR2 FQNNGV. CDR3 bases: TGTGCCAGCAGCACATACGGACAGGGCCAGTTGGCTTTCTTT. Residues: CASSTYGQGQLAFF.

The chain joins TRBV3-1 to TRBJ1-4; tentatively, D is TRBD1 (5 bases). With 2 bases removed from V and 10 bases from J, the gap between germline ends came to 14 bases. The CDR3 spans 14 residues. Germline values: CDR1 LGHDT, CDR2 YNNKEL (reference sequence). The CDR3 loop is CASSQRDGLGKLFF. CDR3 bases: TGTGCCAGCAGCCAACGGGACGGATTAGGAAAACTGTTTTTT.

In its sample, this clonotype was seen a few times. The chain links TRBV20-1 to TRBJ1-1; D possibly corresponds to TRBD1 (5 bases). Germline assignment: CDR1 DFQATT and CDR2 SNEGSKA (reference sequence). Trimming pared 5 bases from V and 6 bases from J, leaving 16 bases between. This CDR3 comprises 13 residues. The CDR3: CSARGPPGPEAFF. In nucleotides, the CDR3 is TGCAGTGCTCGCGGACCCCCGGGACCTGAAGCTTTCTTT.

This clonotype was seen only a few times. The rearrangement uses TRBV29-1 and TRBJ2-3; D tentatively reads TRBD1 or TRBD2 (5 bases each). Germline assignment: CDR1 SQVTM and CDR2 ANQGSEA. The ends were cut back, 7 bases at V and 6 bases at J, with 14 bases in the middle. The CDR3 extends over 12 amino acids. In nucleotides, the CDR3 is TGCAGCGGGGGTTGGGGGACGGATACGCAGTATTTT. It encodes CSGGWGTDTQYF.

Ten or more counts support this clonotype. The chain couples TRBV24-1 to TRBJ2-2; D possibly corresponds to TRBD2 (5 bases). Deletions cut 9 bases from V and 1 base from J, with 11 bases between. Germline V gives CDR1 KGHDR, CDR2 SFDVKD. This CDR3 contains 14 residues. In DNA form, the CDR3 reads TGTGCCACCGATGGAGGAGTGAACACCGGGGAGCTGTTTTTT. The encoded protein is CATDGGVNTGELFF.

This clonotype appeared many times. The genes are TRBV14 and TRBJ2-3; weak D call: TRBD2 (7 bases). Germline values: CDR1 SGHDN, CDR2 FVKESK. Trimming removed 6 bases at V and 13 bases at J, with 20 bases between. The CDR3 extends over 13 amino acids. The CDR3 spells CASSIGGAWSEYF. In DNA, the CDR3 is TGTGCCAGCAGTATTGGGGGGGCCTGGAGCGAGTATTTT.

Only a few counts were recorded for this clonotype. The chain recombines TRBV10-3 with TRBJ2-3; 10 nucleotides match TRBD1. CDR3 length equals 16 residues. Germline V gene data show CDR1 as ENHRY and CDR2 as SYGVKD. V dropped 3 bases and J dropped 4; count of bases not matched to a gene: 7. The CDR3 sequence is CAISEWGQGLSDTQYF. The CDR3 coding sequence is TGTGCCATCAGTGAATGGGGACAGGGGTTGTCAGATACGCAGTATTTT.